These 28 T cell receptor beta chains originate from one sample sequenced in a study of blood T cells in healthy people across ages. Combining a sample-barcoded 5' primer with a J-beta primer mix, a second PCR ran for roughly 7 to 11 cycles. TCRdb called the 5' RACE reads again in MiXCR, with one record for every CDR3 protein. Here the sample spans approximately 730,000 distinct CDR3 sequences, roughly two fifths being singletons. The specimen sequenced was blood. The receptors stem from a woman aged 60 to 75 in good health.

The chain combines TRBV20-1 with TRBJ2-7, with 12 bases identical to TRBD2. Germline CDR1 and CDR2: DFQATT and SNEGSKA (reference sequence). Trimming cost V 2 bases and J 5 bases; bases outside gene matches: 13. CDR3 length: 17 amino acids. CDR3 residues: CSARKTLSSGGAHEQYF. Written as DNA, the CDR3 is TGCAGTGCTAGAAAAACTCTCTCTAGCGGGGGGGCTCACGAGCAGTACTTC.

The chain couples TRBV2 to TRBJ2-1, with D tentatively TRBD2 (6 bases). Germline V CDR1 and CDR2: SNHLY, FYNNEI. V lost 8 bases and J 9 bases, leaving 20 bases between the germline ends. There are 14 residues in the CDR3. In DNA, the CDR3 is TGTGCCAGCGCAACCGGGACTCCGATAGGTGAGCAGTTCTTC. Its translation is CASATGTPIGEQFF.

The chain carries TRBV2 and TRBJ2-3; possibly TRBD2 for D (5 bases). V lost 6 bases and J 7 bases, leaving 17 bases between the germline ends. CDR3 size: 14 residues. Germline V gene data show CDR1 as SNHLY and CDR2 as FYNNEI. In DNA, the CDR3 is TGTGCCAGCAGGGCCGGGATGGGGTGGAATACGCAGTATTTT. Translated: CASRAGMGWNTQYF.

J is TRBJ2-3 and V is TRBV7-2; TRBD2 matches 8 bases. Trimming took 4 bases from V and 4 from J; bases not matched to a gene: 7. The CDR3 loop spans 15 amino acids. From germline, CDR1 is SGHTA and CDR2 FQGNSA. DNA of the CDR3: TGTGCCAGCAGCTCCGCAGGACTAGCTGCAGATACGCAGTATTTT. Translating it yields CASSSAGLAADTQYF.

The chain couples TRBV4-2 to TRBJ2-1, with D possibly TRBD2 on 5 matching bases. This CDR3 has 14 amino acids. Trimming left V 2 bases short and J 11 bases short, with 16 bases between. The germline CDR1 and CDR2 sequences are LGHNA and YNFKEQ. CDR3 nucleotides: TGTGCCAGCAGCCAAAACCTGGGGAGCGGTCAGCAGTTCTTC. It translates to CASSQNLGSGQQFF.

Only a few counts were recorded for this clonotype. The chain uses TRBV7-2 and TRBJ2-1, with D perhaps matching TRBD2 (5 bases). Germline lookup yields CDR1 SGHTA and CDR2 FQGNSA. The CDR3 is made up of 18 amino acids. V gave up 2 bases and J gave up 7 bases, with 24 bases separating them. This CDR3 reads CASSLNAGGTGEKNEQFF. CDR3 sequence (DNA): TGTGCCAGCAGCTTAAACGCGGGTGGAACTGGGGAAAAGAATGAGCAGTTCTTC.

This clonotype was picked up a small number of times. DNA of the CDR3: TGTGCCAGCAGTTACATCCCCCCAGCCTCACTAAGCTCCTACAATGAGCAGTTCTTC. It translates to CASSYIPPASLSSYNEQFF. The chain combines TRBV6-5 with TRBJ2-1; no definite D call. Trimming removed 2 bases from V and 0 bases from J, with 20 bases in between. The germline CDR1 and CDR2 sequences are MNHEY and SVGAGI. The CDR3 runs to 19 residues.

The rearrangement links TRBV6-2 or TRBV6-3 to TRBJ2-1; 7 bases are shared with TRBD2. The CDR3 has 15 residues. Germline assignment: CDR1 MNHEY and CDR2 SVGEGT. V was pared by 6 bases and J by 7 bases, with 12 bases of the junction left unmatched. Here the CDR3 DNA reads TGTGCCAGCAGGGGAGCGGGGCTGGGGGAGAATGAGCAGTTCTTC. Its protein is CASRGAGLGENEQFF.

The chain carries TRBV30 and TRBJ1-2; TRBD1 is a possible D gene (5 bases). Trimming shortened V by 0 bases and J by 7 bases, and 12 bases separated the two germline ends. CDR3 length: 13 amino acids. Germline V gives CDR1 GTSNPN, CDR2 SVGIG (reference sequence). In DNA, the CDR3 is TGTGCCTGGAGTGTAAAGGGGACGGGTGGCTACACCTTC. Translating gives CAWSVKGTGGYTF.

This clonotype was counted a single time. This chain joins TRBV20-1 and TRBJ2-7; 7 bases are shared with TRBD1. Trimming took 0 bases from V and 0 from J; bases not matched to a gene: 20. The CDR3 sequence is 20 residues long. Per the germline V gene, CDR1 is DFQATT and CDR2 is SNEGSKA (reference sequence). The CDR3 DNA reads TGCAGTGCTAGAGACTCCTTTTTAAGCTATTCGACAGGGCACTCCTACGAGCAGTACTTC. Its protein is CSARDSFLSYSTGHSYEQYF.

V is TRBV10-3 and J is TRBJ1-2; no reliable D call. This CDR3 has 14 amino acids. V shed 7 bases and J shed 5 bases, with 17 bases lying between them. Looked up from germline, CDR1 is ENHRY and CDR2 is SYGVKD. This CDR3 is CAINVLKVNYGYTF. In DNA, the CDR3 is TGTGCCATCAATGTTTTGAAGGTGAATTATGGCTACACCTTC.

This clonotype was counted only a few times. V is TRBV28 and J is TRBJ2-3, with D unclear. The CDR3 contains 15 residues. Germline values: CDR1 MDHEN, CDR2 SYDVKM. The V end lost 4 bases, the J end lost 6 bases, and 17 bases lay between the germline ends. The CDR3 nucleotides read TGTGCCAGCAGTTCTCCGATGCCGGGTGAGGATACGCAGTATTTT. This gives the protein CASSSPMPGEDTQYF. The full variable domain, in which reference TRBV28 and TRBJ2-3 provide the parts outside the CDR3, is DVKVTQSSRYLVKRTGEKVFLECVQDMDHENMFWYRQDPGLGLRLIYFSYDVKMKEKGDIPEGYSVSREKKERFSLILESASTNQTSMYLCASSSPMPGEDTQYFGPGTRLTVL.

The rearrangement links TRBV6-2 or TRBV6-3 to TRBJ2-7, with 11 bases matching TRBD2. The length of the CDR3 is 16 residues. CDR1 MNHEY and CDR2 SVGEGT come from the germline V gene. The junction had 10 bases not matched to a gene; V was cut back by 7 bases and J by 2 bases. In DNA form, the CDR3 reads TGTGCCAGCAAGCCGCCGGGACTAGCGGTACCCTACGAGCAGTACTTC. Its protein product is CASKPPGLAVPYEQYF.

V is TRBV20-1 and J is TRBJ1-4; a weak D match, TRBD1 (5 bases). This CDR3 comprises 15 residues. The germline V gene has CDR1 DFQATT and CDR2 SNEGSKA (reference sequence). Trimming removed 7 bases at V and 4 bases at J, with 19 bases between. The CDR3 here is CSVSPRGWGNEKLFF. CDR3 sequence (DNA): TGCAGTGTCTCTCCGAGGGGTTGGGGTAATGAAAAACTGTTTTTT.

Details on this clonotype: A much larger clone differs from this one at a single base, so this may be a read error. This sequence joins TRBV21-1 and TRBJ2-1; the table gives TRBD2 as D, unverified against the DNA. TRBV21-1 is recorded as a pseudogene. This CDR3 is built from 15 residues. In nucleotides, the CDR3 is TGTGCCAGCAGCAAAAAAGGGACCAGCGTGTACGAGCAGTTCTTC. It codes for CASSKKGTSVYEQFF.

This clonotype is a singleton in its sample. This rearrangement joins TRBV11-2 to TRBJ2-7; the match to TRBD1 covers 9 bases. CDR3 length: 17 amino acids. Germline-derived CDR1 and CDR2 are SGHAT and FQNNGV. The V gene end was trimmed by 0 bases and the J gene end by 2 bases; junction bases not matched to a gene: 8. In nucleotides, the CDR3 is TGTGCCAGCAGCTTAGACCGAGACAGGGGGAATCCCTACGAGCAGTACTTC. This gives the protein CASSLDRDRGNPYEQYF.

This clonotype was detected only a few times. The chain recombines TRBV6-6 with TRBJ1-1, with a possible D match to TRBD1 (5 bases). Germline V CDR1 and CDR2: MNHNY, SVGAGI (reference sequence). V lost 5 bases and J 5 bases, leaving 21 bases between the germline ends. CDR3 length: 16 amino acids. CDR3 DNA: TGTGCCAGCAGTCAACCCCTAGGGACTAAGGCAACTGAAGCTTTCTTT. Its translation: CASSQPLGTKATEAFF.

This chain joins TRBV9 and TRBJ2-7; no reliable D call. The J call may be incorrect, as the DNA end agrees better with TRBJ2-5. The CDR3 covers 13 residues. CDR1 and CDR2 (germline): SGDLS, YYNGEE. CDR3 loop: CASSVGVPETQYF. The CDR3 DNA reads as TGTGCCAGCAGCGTAGGAGTCCCTGAGACCCAGTACTTC.

The gene calls are TRBV27 and TRBJ2-3, with 11 bases matching TRBD2. Germline loops: CDR1 MNHEY, CDR2 SMNVEV (reference sequence). V lost 2 bases, J lost 4 bases, and 5 bases stayed unmatched. The CDR3 runs to 16 residues. In DNA, the CDR3 is TGTGCCAGCAGTTTAACCCTAGCGGGGGGCCCAGATACGCAGTATTTT. Its protein is CASSLTLAGGPDTQYF.

In its sample, this clonotype was seen many times. The chain has TRBV3-1 and TRBJ2-5; TRBD2 matches at 15 bases. With 4 bases clipped from V and 5 bases from J, the junction kept 5 bases outside the gene matches. Germline CDR1 and CDR2: LGHDT and YNNKEL (reference sequence). This CDR3 comprises 16 residues. The CDR3 DNA reads TGTGCCAGCAGCCCCCCCGGACTAGCGGGGGGGGAGACCCAGTACTTC. It is translated as CASSPPGLAGGETQYF.

V and J are TRBV10-3 and TRBJ2-5; D gene unclear. V shed 3 bases and J shed 11 bases, with 19 bases lying between them. Germline values: CDR1 ENHRY, CDR2 SYGVKD. The CDR3 has 14 amino acids. For the CDR3, the DNA is TGTGCCATCAGTGAAGTCAGGATAAGTAATTCACAGTACTTC. Protein sequence: CAISEVRISNSQYF.

This clonotype was detected only once. The chain joins TRBV28 to TRBJ2-4; tentative D call: TRBD2 (5 bases). The DNA matches TRBJ2-5 better at its end, which makes the J call doubtful. The CDR3 has 16 amino acids. Germline V lookup: CDR1 MDHEN, CDR2 SYDVKM. Here the CDR3 DNA reads TGTGCCAGCAGTTCGCCGAGGACTCTTGGTGGGGAGACCCAGTACTTC. This encodes CASSSPRTLGGETQYF.

V usage is TRBV18 and J usage is TRBJ2-7; the D gene could be TRBD1 or TRBD2 (5 bases each). The CDR3 has 15 residues. Germline-derived CDR1 and CDR2 are KGHSH and LQKENI. V lost 8 bases and J lost 1, with 18 bases in between. CDR3 DNA sequence: TGTGCCAGCAAACCCGCCGGGACGGTATCCTACGAGCAGTACTTC. Translated, it gives CASKPAGTVSYEQYF.

The chain is built from TRBV7-2 and TRBJ2-5, with D possibly matching TRBD2 (6 bases). This CDR3 has 14 residues. V shed 4 bases and J shed 3 bases, with 12 bases lying between them. The germline gives CDR1 SGHTA, CDR2 FQGNSA. The DNA for the CDR3 is TGTGCCAGCAGCTCCTATTTAGCGGAAGAGACCCAGTACTTC. This codes for CASSSYLAEETQYF.

The chain combines TRBV4-3 with TRBJ2-6; the D gene is possibly TRBD2 (6 bases). Germline CDR1 and CDR2: LGHNA and YSLEER. This CDR3 is 18 amino acids long. V shed 1 base and J shed 3 bases, with 16 bases lying between them. The CDR3 spells CASSQAGGFLSGANVLTF. In nucleotides, the CDR3 is TGCGCCAGCAGCCAAGCTGGGGGGTTCCTCAGTGGGGCCAACGTCCTGACTTTC.

This clonotype has just a few counts. The chain joins TRBV28 to TRBJ1-2; D ambiguous. CDR3 length equals 14 residues. Per germline, CDR1 MDHEN and CDR2 SYDVKM. V shed 4 bases and J shed 4 bases, with 13 bases lying between them. The CDR3 region has the DNA TGTGCCAGCAGTTCCCTTTTTAGCTTCTATGGCTACACCTTC. Translated: CASSSLFSFYGYTF.

On this clonotype itself: The junction differs from germline at one of its ends, possibly a read error. The chain couples TRBV27 to TRBJ2-1; D might be TRBD2 (5 bases). In germline, CDR1 is MNHEY, CDR2 SMNVEV (reference sequence). The CDR3 covers 16 residues. The CDR3 here is CASSISGSGIYNEQFF. CDR3 nucleotide sequence: TGTGCCAGCAGTATATCGGGGTCAGGAATCTACAATGAGCAGTTCTTC.

This clonotype was recorded many times. V is TRBV29-1 and J is TRBJ2-3, with D possibly TRBD2 on 6 matching bases. The ends were cut back, 3 bases at V and 1 base at J, with 14 bases in the middle. The CDR3 spans 15 residues. Per germline, CDR1 SQVTM and CDR2 ANQGSEA. The CDR3 loop is CSVDNPGLGTDTQYF. The CDR3, as DNA: TGCAGCGTTGATAACCCGGGACTGGGCACAGATACGCAGTATTTT.